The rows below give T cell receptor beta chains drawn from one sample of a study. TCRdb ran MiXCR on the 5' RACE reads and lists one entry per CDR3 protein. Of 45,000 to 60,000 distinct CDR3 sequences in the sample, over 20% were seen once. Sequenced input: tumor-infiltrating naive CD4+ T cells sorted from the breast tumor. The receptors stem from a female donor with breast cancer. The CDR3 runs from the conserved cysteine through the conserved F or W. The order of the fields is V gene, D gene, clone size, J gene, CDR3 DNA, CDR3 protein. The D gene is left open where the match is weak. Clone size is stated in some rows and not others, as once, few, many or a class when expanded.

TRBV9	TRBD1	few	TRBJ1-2	TGTGCCAGCAGCGGCGACAGGGTCAGCTACACCTTC	CASSGDRVSYTF
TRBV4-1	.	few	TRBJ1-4	TGCGCCAGCAGCCAAGGCGGGGGGGCTTGGGAAAAACTGTTTTTT	CASSQGGGAWEKLFF
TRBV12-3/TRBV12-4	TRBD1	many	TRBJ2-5	TGTGCCAGCAGTTTCCGGACAGGGAAGGAGACCCAGTACTTC	CASSFRTGKETQYF
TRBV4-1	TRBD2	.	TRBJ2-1	TGCGCCAGCAGCCTCTACGGGACTAGCGGGGATGAGCAGTTCTTC	CASSLYGTSGDEQFF
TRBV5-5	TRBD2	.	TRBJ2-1	TGTGCCAGCAGCTTGGAGGTACTTCCGGGACTAGCGGGTTCAAAGCAGTTCTTC	CASSLEVLPGLAGSKQFF
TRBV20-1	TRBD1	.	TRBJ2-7	TGCAGTGCTTTGACAGGGCCGTACGAGCAGTACTTC	CSALTGPYEQYF
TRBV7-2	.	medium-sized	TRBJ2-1	TGTGCCAGCAGCTTAAACCCAAGCGCGCAGTTCTTC	CASSLNPSAQFF
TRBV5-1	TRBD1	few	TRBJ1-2	TGCGCCAGCAGCTCCTCCGGGACAGGGGAAGGCTACACCTTC	CASSSSGTGEGYTF
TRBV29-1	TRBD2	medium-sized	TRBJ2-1	TGCAGCGCGGCCGGTGGGAGGGCTATAATGTCTGAGCAGTTCTTC	CSAAGGRAIMSEQFF
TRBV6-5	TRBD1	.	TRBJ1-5	TGTGCCAGCAGCAGGAGACAGGGAGGTCAGCCCCAGCATTTT	CASSRRQGGQPQHF
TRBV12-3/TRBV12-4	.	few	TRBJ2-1	TGTGCCAGCAGTTTAGCTGGTGAGCAGTTCTTC	CASSLAGEQFF
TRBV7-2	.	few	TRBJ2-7	TGTGCCAGCAGCACCCAGTTACACCCATCCTACGAGCAGTACTTC	CASSTQLHPSYEQYF
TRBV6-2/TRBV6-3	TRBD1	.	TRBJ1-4	TGTGCCAGCGGCCGGGACAGGGGCGGAACAACTAATGAAAAACTGTTTTTT	CASGRDRGGTTNEKLFF
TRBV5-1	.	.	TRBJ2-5	TGCGCCAGCAGCGCTGACCGGGACGTCGTGAATCATAGGCATCAATGGGAGACCCAGTACTTC	CASSADRDVVNHRHQWETQYF
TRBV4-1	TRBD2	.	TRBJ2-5	TGCGCCAGCAGCCAACCCGGGACTACCGGGGAGACCCAGTACTTC	CASSQPGTTGETQYF
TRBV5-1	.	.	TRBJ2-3	TGCGCCAGCAGCCCGAGACTAGGAGAGAGCACAGATACGCAGTATTTT	CASSPRLGESTDTQYF
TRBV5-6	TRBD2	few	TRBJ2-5	TGTGCCAGCAGCCCAGGTGGGGGGGAAGATTGGGAGACCCAGTACTTC	CASSPGGGEDWETQYF
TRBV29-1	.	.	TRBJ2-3	TGCAGCGGGTCGCCTCAGGGGAGACCAGATACGCAGTGTTTT	CSGSPQGRPDTQCF
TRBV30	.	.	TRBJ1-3	TGTGCCTGGAGGGGGCGAAGGGGGGACACCATATATTTT	CAWRGRRGDTIYF
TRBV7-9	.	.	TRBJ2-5	TGTGCCAGCAGCTTAGGGGCAGGGGCTATCCAAGAGACCCAGTACTTC	CASSLGAGAIQETQYF
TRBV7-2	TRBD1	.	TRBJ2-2	TGTGCCAGCAGCTTAGTGGGGACAGAAGGCAGCGGGGAGCTGTTTTTT	CASSLVGTEGSGELFF
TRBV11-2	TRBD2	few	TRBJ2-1	TGTGCCAGCAGCTTAGGGGGGCGGGAGGGCCTGTATGAGCAGTTCTTC	CASSLGGREGLYEQFF
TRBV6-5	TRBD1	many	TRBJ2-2	TGTGCCAGCAGGAGGACAGGGAAGAACACCGGGGAGCTGTTTTTT	CASRRTGKNTGELFF
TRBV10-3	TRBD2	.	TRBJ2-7	TGTGCCATCATGGGGGGGACTGAAGGGGAGCAGTACTTC	CAIMGGTEGEQYF
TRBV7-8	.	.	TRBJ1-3	TGTGCCAGCAGCTTCTCCGGCGCTCTCTCACCTGGAAACACCATATATTTT	CASSFSGALSPGNTIYF
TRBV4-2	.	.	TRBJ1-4	TGTGCCAGCAGCCAAAGAGAGGGGGAAAAACTGTTTTTT	CASSQREGEKLFF
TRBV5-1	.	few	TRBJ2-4	TGCGCCAGCAGCTTGGCCGATGTAGCCAAAAACATTCAGTACTTC	CASSLADVAKNIQYF
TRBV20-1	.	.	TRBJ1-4	TGCAGTGCTAGAGATCAAGGGGCAGGGGCCGGGGAAAAACTGTTTTTT	CSARDQGAGAGEKLFF
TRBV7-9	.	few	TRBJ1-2	TGTGCCAGCAGTCTGCAGGGATGGAAAAATGGCTACACCTTC	CASSLQGWKNGYTF
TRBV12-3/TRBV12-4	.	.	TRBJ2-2	TGTGCCAGCAGGCGTGAGTATTCCACCGGGGAGCTGTTTTTT	CASRREYSTGELFF
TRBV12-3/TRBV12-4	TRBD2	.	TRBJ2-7	TGTGCCAGCAGGTACTCTAGCGGGAGGCCCGACGAGCAGTACTTC	CASRYSSGRPDEQYF
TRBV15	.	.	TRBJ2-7	TGTGCCACCAGCAGAGATAGTACGGGCGAGCAGTACTTC	CATSRDSTGEQYF
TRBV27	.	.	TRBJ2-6	TGTGCCAGCCGAGGCGGGTTTTTGGGCGTCCTGACTTTC	CASRGGFLGVLTF
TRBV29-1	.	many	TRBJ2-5	TGCAGCGTTGAAAAGGGAGGAGGGGCCGGGGAGACCCAGTACTTC	CSVEKGGGAGETQYF
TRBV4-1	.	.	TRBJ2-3	TGCGCCAGCAGCCGCAGCCACGGGACGGCCACGGGGGATACGCAGTATTTT	CASSRSHGTATGDTQYF
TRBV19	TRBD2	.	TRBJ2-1	TGTGCCAGTAGTGTACTAGCGGGAGATATCAATGAGCAGTTCTTC	CASSVLAGDINEQFF
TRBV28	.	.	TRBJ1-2	TGTGCCAGCAGTCTCAGGGTCTATGGCTACACCTTC	CASSLRVYGYTF
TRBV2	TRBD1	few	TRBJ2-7	TGTGCCAGCAGTGGACCCGACAGGGGGCAAAAGCAGTACTTC	CASSGPDRGQKQYF
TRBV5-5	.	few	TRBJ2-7	TGTGCCAGCAGCCGCGGGACGGCTTCCTACGAGCAGTACTTC	CASSRGTASYEQYF
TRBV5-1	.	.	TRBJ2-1	TGCGCCAGCAGCCTCGGGGCGAGCAATGAGCAGTTCTTC	CASSLGASNEQFF
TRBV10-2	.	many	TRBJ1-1	TGCGCCAGCAGTGAGGACACTGAAGCTTTCTTT	CASSEDTEAFF
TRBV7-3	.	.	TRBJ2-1	TGTGCCAGCAGCTTAACGGTAGGCTTTACCTACAATGAGCAGTTCTTC	CASSLTVGFTYNEQFF